The next 13 T cell receptor beta chains were all read from a single sample in a study of T-cell reconstitution after alpha-beta-depleted transplantation in children. The authors prepared the TCRbeta library with unique molecular identifiers. TCRdb redid the calling of the PCR reads with MiXCR, one entry per CDR3 protein. The sample has a few hundred thousand distinct CDR3 sequences; around 12% are singletons. The specimen comprised PBMCs from the stem cell graft donor, sampled from the stem cell graft. Receptors originate from a human donor who donated a stem cell graft to a child with combined immunodeficiency.

The chain couples TRBV7-2 to TRBJ2-7; D not resolved. The CDR3 length is 15 residues. Germline V gives CDR1 SGHTA, CDR2 FQGNSA. V lost 1 base and J lost 7, with 17 bases in between. CDR3 residues: CASSLEVASVGEQYF. The CDR3 nucleotides read TGTGCCAGCAGCTTAGAGGTCGCGTCGGTCGGGGAGCAGTACTTC.

The chain recombines TRBV20-1 with TRBJ1-5; D not resolved. Trimming shortened V by 0 bases and J by 5 bases, and 8 bases separated the two germline ends. CDR1 DFQATT and CDR2 SNEGSKA come from the germline V gene (reference sequence). This CDR3 has 13 amino acids. The DNA for the CDR3 is TGCAGTGCTAGAGATCGGCGGGATCAGCCCCAGCATTTT. Protein: CSARDRRDQPQHF.

The J gene is TRBJ2-3, the V gene TRBV12-3 or TRBV12-4; D remains ambiguous. The CDR3 has 13 residues. The ends were cut back, 5 bases at V and 2 bases at J, with 8 bases in the middle. This chain's CDR3 is CASSIGITDTQYF. CDR3 sequence (DNA): TGTGCCAGCAGTATAGGGATCACAGATACGCAGTATTTT.

The chain employs TRBV15 and TRBJ2-5, with D possibly being TRBD1 (5 bases). Trimming took 0 bases from V and 3 from J, leaving 23 bases between them. CDR1 is LNHNV and CDR2 is YYDKDF in the germline V gene (reference sequence). The CDR3 has 19 amino acids. The CDR3 nucleotides are TGTGCCACCAGCAGAGATTATGGTGTTCAGGGTCGACTTGAAGAGACCCAGTACTTC. Encoded protein: CATSRDYGVQGRLEETQYF.

This clonotype was seen many times. The rearrangement links TRBV5-6 to TRBJ1-1; D unclear. V shed 4 bases and J shed 1 base, with 5 bases lying between them. Germline V gene sequence: CDR1 SGHDT, CDR2 YYEEEE. The length of the CDR3 is 12 residues. CDR3 sequence: CASSRQNTEAFF. CDR3 sequence (DNA): TGTGCCAGCAGCCGACAGAACACTGAAGCTTTCTTT.

This clonotype was picked up a small number of times. The chain carries TRBV10-3 and TRBJ1-1; D uncertain. Trimming removed 6 bases at V and 6 bases at J, with 17 bases between. This CDR3 comprises 14 residues. Germline values: CDR1 ENHRY, CDR2 SYGVKD. The CDR3 loop is CAIRGSSQYAEAFF. In DNA form, the CDR3 reads TGTGCCATCAGGGGGTCGTCCCAGTACGCTGAAGCTTTCTTT.

This clonotype was found a few times. The chain uses TRBV6-2 or TRBV6-3 and TRBJ2-7, with D unresolved. The germline gives CDR1 MNHEY, CDR2 SVGEGT. CDR3 length equals 15 residues. V was pared by 0 bases and J by 1 base, with 10 bases between. CDR3 DNA: TGTGCCAGCAGTTACTCGGCGGCAGGATCCTACGAGCAGTACTTC. Translated: CASSYSAAGSYEQYF.

This clonotype was picked up many times. The chain uses TRBV7-8 and TRBJ2-5; D may be TRBD1 (5 bases). V was cut by 5 bases and J by 5 bases, with 12 bases left in between. This CDR3 spans 13 amino acids. In germline, CDR1 is SGHVS, CDR2 FQNEAQ. The CDR3 reads CASSLDRTETQYF. The CDR3 bases are TGTGCCAGCAGCCTCGACAGAACGGAGACCCAGTACTTC.

This clonotype came up many times. The chain uses TRBV10-3 and TRBJ2-7, with TRBD2 identical over 10 bases. Germline trimming cut 6 bases from V and 0 bases from J; bases unmatched to any gene: 2. The length of the CDR3 is 14 residues. Per the germline V gene, CDR1 is ENHRY and CDR2 is SYGVKD. CDR3 sequence reads: CAISTSGVSYEQYF. The CDR3 DNA reads TGTGCCATCAGCACTAGCGGGGTCTCCTACGAGCAGTACTTC.

This clonotype was counted between two and nine times. The gene calls are TRBV27 and TRBJ1-2; D is unresolved. The CDR3 is made up of 11 amino acids. CDR1 is MNHEY and CDR2 is SMNVEV in the germline V gene (reference sequence). The V gene lost 8 bases and the J gene lost 5 bases, with 9 bases spanning the gap. The CDR3 loop is CASLGTYGYTF. The CDR3 DNA reads TGTGCCAGCCTCGGAACTTATGGCTACACCTTC.

This clonotype came up many times. This sequence joins TRBV29-1 and TRBJ2-7, with 7 bases fitting TRBD2. Unmatched junction bases numbered 5, after V lost 7 bases and J lost 2 bases. The CDR3 spans 12 residues. Germline CDR1 and CDR2: SQVTM and ANQGSEA. The chain's CDR3 is CSAWGTTYEQYF. As DNA, the CDR3 is TGCAGCGCATGGGGGACTACCTACGAGCAGTACTTC.

The chain has TRBV7-9 and TRBJ2-1; D ambiguous. Per the germline V gene, CDR1 is SEHNR and CDR2 is FQNEAQ (reference sequence). The V and J ends lost 1 base and 4 bases respectively, with 11 bases between them. CDR3 length: 15 residues. CDR3 in DNA: TGTGCCAGCAGCTTAGGTCCAGAAGAATACAATGAGCAGTTCTTC. It is translated as CASSLGPEEYNEQFF.

The chain recombines TRBV9 with TRBJ2-3, with a tentative D call TRBD2 (5 bases). V shed 1 base and J shed 0 bases, with 9 bases lying between them. The CDR3 length is 15 residues. Germline V gene data show CDR1 as SGDLS and CDR2 as YYNGEE. The CDR3 DNA follows: TGTGCCAGCAGCGTACTAGCTCTAAGCACAGATACGCAGTATTTT. This sequence encodes CASSVLALSTDTQYF. The whole variable domain, remainder taken from reference TRBV9 and TRBJ2-3, is DSGVTQTPKHLITATGQRVTLRCSPRSGDLSVYWYQQSLDQGLQFLIQYYNGEERAKGNILERFSAQQFPDLHSELNLSSLELGDSALYFCASSVLALSTDTQYFGPGTRLTVL.